This passage covers 26 T cell receptor beta chains from one sample sequenced in a study of blood T cell repertoires in COVID-19. Repertoires were generated with immunoSEQ multiplex PCR, while TCRdb's copy carries only in-frame clones and drops some. The table lists some 180,000 clones, approximately 90% of them singletons, with 15% to 20% in the top ten. Sample: peripheral blood. The receptor set was obtained from a man aged 50 to 60 with COVID-19, enrolled during active disease.

This clone turned up a few times. J is TRBJ2-3 and V is TRBV5-1; D is possibly TRBD2 (5 bases). Per germline, CDR1 SGHRS and CDR2 YFSETQ. This CDR3 region has 15 residues. The ends were cut back, 2 bases at V and 2 bases at J, with 12 bases in the middle. CDR3 protein: CASSFGLQITDTQYF. As DNA, the CDR3 is TGCGCCAGCAGCTTCGGACTTCAAATCACAGATACGCAGTATTTT.

The gene calls are TRBV5-1 and TRBJ1-6; tentatively, D is TRBD1 (6 bases). Per germline, CDR1 SGHRS and CDR2 YFSETQ. This CDR3 spans 15 amino acids. V lost 0 bases to trimming and J lost 6 bases, with 10 bases between them. The CDR3 DNA sequence: TGCGCCAGCAGCTTGGAAAGGGGGGGTAATTCACCCCTCCACTTT. The encoded protein is CASSLERGGNSPLHF.

V is TRBV27 and J is TRBJ2-3, with a possible D match to TRBD2 (7 bases). There are 15 residues in the CDR3. Per the germline V gene, CDR1 is MNHEY and CDR2 is SMNVEV (reference sequence). Between the trimmed V and J ends, which lost 2 bases and 7 bases, there was a span of 16 bases. CDR3 nucleotides: TGTGCCAGCAGTTTAATTGGGGGGGCCCCGAATACGCAGTATTTT. Amino acid sequence: CASSLIGGAPNTQYF.

With respect to this clone: Other nucleotide sequences in the sample specify the same CDR3. The chain couples TRBV6-5 to TRBJ1-2; D is possibly TRBD1 (6 bases). The CDR3 runs 13 residues. V was clipped by 2 bases and J by 7 bases, with 11 bases between them. Germline V gene data show CDR1 as MNHEY and CDR2 as SVGAGI. The CDR3 nucleotides read TGTGCCAGCAGTTACCCCAGGGGTGGTGGCTACACCTTC. The encoded protein is CASSYPRGGGYTF.

V gene TRBV2 combines with J gene TRBJ1-6; unclear D gene. From germline, CDR1 is SNHLY and CDR2 FYNNEI. V was cut by 2 bases and J by 5 bases, with 10 bases left in between. CDR3 length: 15 residues. CDR3 DNA sequence: TGTGCCAGCAGTGAAACGTGGCAAGATAATTCACCCCTCCACTTT. Translation gives CASSETWQDNSPLHF.

V is TRBV7-9 and J is TRBJ2-1, with 7 bases fitting TRBD2. V was pared by 2 bases and J by 8 bases, with 15 bases of the junction left unmatched. Germline CDR1 SEHNR, CDR2 FQNEAQ (reference sequence). The CDR3 runs 17 residues. CDR3 protein: CASSLRVERDLGDEQFF. The CDR3 nucleotides read TGTGCCAGCAGCTTAAGGGTTGAGCGGGACCTGGGGGATGAGCAGTTCTTC.

The V gene is TRBV5-1, the J gene TRBJ1-4, with D perhaps TRBD1 (6 bases). V was cut by 3 bases and J by 0 bases, with 9 bases left in between. This CDR3 is 15 amino acids long. Germline CDR1 SGHRS, CDR2 YFSETQ. This chain's CDR3 is CASSWRQATNEKLFF. The CDR3 DNA follows: TGCGCCAGCAGCTGGCGACAGGCAACTAATGAAAAACTGTTTTTT.

The J gene is TRBJ1-6, the V gene TRBV3-1 (or the pseudogene TRBV3-2); a possible D gene is TRBD1 (5 bases). There are 16 residues in the CDR3. Trimming pared 0 bases from V and 5 bases from J, leaving 11 bases between. Germline CDR1 is LGHDT and CDR2 is YNNKEL (reference sequence). This CDR3 is CASSQDSPGNNSPLHF. In DNA form, the CDR3 reads TGTGCCAGCAGCCAAGATAGCCCAGGGAATAATTCACCCCTCCACTTT.

The V and J genes are TRBV25-1 and TRBJ1-4, with TRBD1 matching over 12 bases. The CDR3 totals 17 residues. V shed 3 bases, J shed 5 bases, and the junction held 7 bases outside the gene matches. Germline lookup yields CDR1 MGHDK and CDR2 SYGVNS. The CDR3 coding sequence is TGTGCCAGCAGTGACGGGACAGGGGGCGAATCGAATGAAAAACTGTTTTTT. It is translated as CASSDGTGGESNEKLFF.

V is TRBV5-1 and J is TRBJ2-3; the D gene is possibly TRBD1 (6 bases). Germline CDR1 SGHRS, CDR2 YFSETQ. The CDR3 length is 15 residues. Deletions cut 0 bases from V and 5 bases from J, with 13 bases between. The CDR3 bases are TGCGCCAGCAGCTTGGGTGACGTCAGGGGAGATACGCAGTATTTT. This sequence encodes CASSLGDVRGDTQYF.

The gene calls are TRBV30 and TRBJ2-3, with TRBD1 as a possible D gene (6 bases). This CDR3 contains 15 residues. The V end lost 4 bases, the J end lost 2 bases, and 16 bases lay between the germline ends. CDR1 and CDR2 (germline): GTSNPN, SVGIG (reference sequence). CDR3 nucleotide sequence: TGTGCCTGGAAACAGCAGGGGCTGATCACAGATACGCAGTATTTT. Its translation: CAWKQQGLITDTQYF. Using reference TRBV30 and TRBJ2-3 for the parts outside the CDR3, the full variable domain is SQTIHQWPATLVQPVGSPLSLECTVEGTSNPNLYWYRQAAGRGLQLLFYSVGIGQISSEVPQNLSASRPQDRQFILSSKKLLLSDSGFYLCAWKQQGLITDTQYFGPGTRLTVL.

The rearrangement links TRBV29-1 to TRBJ2-7, with 12 bases fitting TRBD2. Germline V gene lookup returns CDR1 SQVTM and CDR2 ANQGSEA. V gave up 6 bases and J gave up 7 bases; unmatched junction bases: 10. The CDR3 covers 14 residues. CDR3 protein: CSVRPTSGGTEQYF. The DNA of the CDR3 is TGCAGCGTGAGGCCCACTAGCGGGGGGACAGAGCAGTACTTC.

This chain connects TRBV11-2 to TRBJ2-7; TRBD2 matches at 8 bases. The V gene's germline CDR1 is SGHAT and CDR2 FQNNGV. Germline trimming cut 1 base from V and 0 bases from J; bases unmatched to any gene: 8. This CDR3 region has 17 residues. CDR3 bases: TGTGCCAGCAGCTTAGGTCGGGGCGGGGGGAGCTCCTACGAGCAGTACTTC. Translated: CASSLGRGGGSSYEQYF.

The chain has TRBV6-2 or TRBV6-3 and TRBJ1-1; 9 bases are a match to TRBD1. The CDR3 contains 14 residues. V shed 6 bases, J shed 4 bases, and the junction held 6 bases outside the gene matches. The V gene's germline CDR1 is MNHEY and CDR2 SVGEGT. CDR3 bases: TGTGCCAGCAGCGACAGGGGGGGACTCACTGAAGCTTTCTTT. It specifies CASSDRGGLTEAFF.

This clone was found once. The chain links TRBV6-2 or TRBV6-3 to TRBJ1-5; the match to TRBD1 covers 11 bases. The V and J ends lost 2 bases and 6 bases, in that order; junction bases with no gene match: 9. CDR3 length equals 17 residues. CDR1 and CDR2 (germline): MNHEY, SVGEGT. The DNA of the CDR3 is TGTGCCAGCAGTTACGACGGGACAGGGGGATTTGGTCAGCCCCAGCATTTT. It encodes CASSYDGTGGFGQPQHF.

The chain carries TRBV9 and TRBJ2-5, with no clear D. Germline loops: CDR1 SGDLS, CDR2 YYNGEE. The CDR3 extends over 13 amino acids. V gave up 4 bases and J gave up 5 bases, with 12 bases separating them. CDR3 protein: CASSLPPGETQYF. For the CDR3, the DNA is TGTGCCAGCAGCTTACCCCCCGGGGAGACCCAGTACTTC. Together with reference TRBV9 and TRBJ2-5, the CDR3 gives the full variable domain: DSGVTQTPKHLITATGQRVTLRCSPRSGDLSVYWYQQSLDQGLQFLIQYYNGEERAKGNILERFSAQQFPDLHSELNLSSLELGDSALYFCASSLPPGETQYFGPGTRLLVL.

This rearrangement joins TRBV7-9 to TRBJ2-5; no clear D. CDR1 and CDR2 (germline): SEHNR, FQNEAQ (reference sequence). This CDR3 contains 14 residues. V was trimmed by 1 base and J by 1 base, leaving 7 bases between them. CDR3 sequence reads: CASSLDLGQETQYF. The CDR3 nucleotides read TGTGCCAGCAGCTTAGACCTAGGCCAAGAGACCCAGTACTTC. Supplemented by reference TRBV7-9 and TRBJ2-5, the full variable domain reads DTGVSQNPRHKITKRGQNVTFRCDPISEHNRLYWYRQTLGQGPEFLTYFQNEAQLEKSRLLSDRFSAERPKGSFSTLEIQRTEQGDSAMYLCASSLDLGQETQYFGPGTRLLVL.

This clone was picked up one time. The rearrangement joins TRBV7-9 to TRBJ2-3, with 9 bases matching TRBD2. The V segment lost 4 bases and the J segment 2 bases; nucleotides outside the gene matches: 4. The CDR3 contains 15 residues. Per the germline V gene, CDR1 is SEHNR and CDR2 is FQNEAQ (reference sequence). CDR3 loop: CASSSRGGNTDTQYF. In DNA form, the CDR3 reads TGTGCCAGCAGCTCGCGGGGGGGAAACACAGATACGCAGTATTTT.

The chain recombines TRBV6-6 with TRBJ2-3, with TRBD2 matching over 11 bases. In germline, CDR1 is MNHNY, CDR2 SVGAGI (reference sequence). Germline trimming cut 5 bases from V and 1 base from J; bases unmatched to any gene: 8. The CDR3 loop spans 17 amino acids. CDR3 nucleotides: TGTGCCAGCAGTCCCCGGCCACTAGCGGGGGGCACAGATACGCAGTATTTT. Protein product: CASSPRPLAGGTDTQYF.

This chain uses TRBV24-1 with TRBJ2-1; 12 nucleotides line up with TRBD2. CDR1 and CDR2 from the germline V gene are KGHDR and SFDVKD. The CDR3 covers 16 residues. With V trimmed by 5 bases and J by 7 bases, 8 bases remained unmatched. This CDR3 is CATSGGTSGSPNEQFF. CDR3 nucleotide sequence: TGTGCCACCAGTGGTGGGACTAGCGGGTCCCCGAATGAGCAGTTCTTC.

With respect to this clone: Other DNA sequences in this sample translate to the same CDR3. CDR3 DNA sequence: TGTGCCAGCAGCTTGGGACAGGGTACCGGGGAGCTGTTTTTT. Residues: CASSLGQGTGELFF. This chain uses TRBV5-4 with TRBJ2-2, with TRBD1 matching over 7 bases. V shed 0 bases and J 5 bases; nucleotides not matched to a gene: 1. There are 14 residues in the CDR3. Germline CDR1 and CDR2: SGHNT and YYREEE (reference sequence).

The chain uses TRBV7-9 and TRBJ1-1; D call uncertain. The CDR3 sequence is 13 residues long. Trimming cost V 4 bases and J 5 bases, with 11 bases left between them. CDR1 and CDR2 (germline): SEHNR, FQNEAQ (reference sequence). CDR3 bases: TGTGCCAGCAGCTACGGGAGTCGGACTGAAGCTTTCTTT. Encoded protein: CASSYGSRTEAFF.

This clone was seen once. This chain uses TRBV11-2 with TRBJ1-2, with 7 bases identical to TRBD1. CDR1 is SGHAT and CDR2 is FQNNGV in the germline V gene. The CDR3 is 13 amino acids. V trimming: 5 bases; J trimming: 3 bases; junction bases outside the gene matches: 3. CDR3 protein: CASSPGQDYGYTF. CDR3 nucleotide sequence: TGTGCCAGCAGCCCCGGACAGGACTATGGCTACACCTTC.

The rearrangement uses TRBV6-1 and TRBJ2-5, with 7 bases matching TRBD2. J gave up 5 bases and V 8 bases, and 8 bases lay outside the gene matches. Germline assignment: CDR1 MNHNS and CDR2 SASEGT. The CDR3 has 13 amino acids. DNA for the CDR3: TGTGCCAGCCGTATCAGGGACTACGAGACCCAGTACTTC. Amino acid sequence: CASRIRDYETQYF.

The CDR3: CASTQGATLSYEQYF. CDR3 nucleotide sequence: TGTGCCAGCACCCAGGGGGCGACCCTCTCCTACGAGCAGTACTTC. The genes are TRBV6-5 and TRBJ2-7; 8 nucleotides line up with TRBD1. V trimming: 7 bases; J trimming: 0 bases; junction bases outside the gene matches: 8. The CDR3 sequence is 15 residues long. The germline V gene encodes CDR1 MNHEY and CDR2 SVGAGI.

This clone was counted a few times. The chain recombines TRBV6-5 with TRBJ1-5; D unclear. V gave up 0 bases and J gave up 5 bases, with 11 bases separating them. Germline V CDR1 and CDR2: MNHEY, SVGAGI. This CDR3 comprises 15 residues. In DNA, the CDR3 is TGTGCCAGCAGTTACTCCGGAGAGCTCGATCAGCCCCAGCATTTT. Translation gives CASSYSGELDQPQHF.